This TCR beta chain was captured by sequencing in a study of T cells in Graves' hyperthyroidism and ophthalmopathy (dated by TCRdb to between 2019 and 2020). Regarding the complete study: Peripheral blood samples were taken at the time of initial diagnosis, prior to any treatment. TCR Vbeta CDR3 sequencing of approximately 140 peripheral blood samples (fewer than 45 ophthalmopathy, approximately 80 hyperthyroidism and roughly 17 progressor patients) is reported in the paper. Once sampling was done, hyperthyroidism patients were given methimazole at a starting dose of 30 mg daily, whereas ophthalmopathy patients were given high-dose intravenous methylprednisolone. The approximately 95 discovery patients were divided at random into training and test sets in a 7:3 ratio. In several Graves' hyperthyroidism patients, the study also compared T-cell repertoires from thyroid tissue with T-cell repertoires from blood. Whether ophthalmopathy could be predicted prospectively was tested in an independent validation cohort made up of 18 hyperthyroidism patients plus 17 patients who later progressed to ophthalmopathy. TCR V-J signatures able to tell the groups apart were searched for in a discovery cohort of around 95 patients, of whom around 42 had Graves' ophthalmopathy and around 58 had stable Graves' hyperthyroidism.

Results and caveats for the whole study, not just this receptor: During validation, the model predicted progression to ophthalmopathy a median of around 6 months ahead of onset, with approximately 71% sensitivity and 72% to 80% specificity. A model built on a 13 V-J signature distinguished ophthalmopathy from stable hyperthyroidism, reaching about 88% sensitivity and 81.08% specificity in cross-validation and 80%/75% in testing. No statistical method was used to set the sample size in advance, and investigators knew the group allocation. Most expanded thyroid clonotypes (frequency above 0.001) were also found in blood, which suggests that blood repertoires may mirror thyroid immune responses.

Stable Graves' hyperthyroidism was defined as no progression to ophthalmopathy during 18 months of follow-up. Hyperthyroidism patients were newly diagnosed, with disease duration under 2 months, and aged 18 to 65 years. The study excluded patients with uncontrolled infections, other autoimmune diseases, pregnancy or lactation. Diagnoses were established on the basis of clinical symptoms, serum thyroxine and TRAb, thyroid ultrasound, and orbital computed tomography. PBMCs were isolated from more than 9 ml of fresh peripheral blood by Ficoll-Paque density gradient centrifugation. Total RNA was extracted with Trizol reagent, and quality was checked on an Agilent 2100 Bioanalyzer. This clonotype was counted between two and nine times. Its antigen specificity is not known. The input lacks base qualities; no much larger clone sits a single base away. Amplification of TCR beta CDR3 regions was carried out from RNA transcripts. A first-round RT-PCR of the TCR CDR3 used the HTBI primer set with the Qiagen OneStep RT-PCR kit. Libraries were constructed in a second round of multiplex PCR, after which size selection and purification were carried out. Sequencing of the libraries was done on an Illumina HiSeq2000 using paired-end 100 bp reads. For the original study's pipeline: SOAPnuke was used to process the raw data, throwing out any read that contained adapters or uncalled bases, had a mean Phred below 15, or lacked an exact constant-primer or identifier match. COPE v1.2.5 was used to merge high-quality paired reads, and clonotypes were defined as unique nucleotide sequences. Clonotypes were aligned to IMGT TRBV, TRBD and TRBJ reference segments using MiTCR v1.1. Only V-J combinations with frequency above 0.0001, covering 99% to 99.2% of repertoires, were analysed. A TCS score was defined as the ratio of F50 (clonal expansion) to E x V (chaos), with BLOSUM62-based TCRdist applied between CDR3 peptides within each V-J. Welch's t-statistics and random forest reduced just over 500 V-J features to around 14, which were used in a naive Bayes classifier (R e1071). TCRdb ran its own pipeline on the public reads, namely fastp trimming at Q25 and MiXCR clone calling, and kept in-frame beta chains. Under each unique CDR3 protein, matching rows form one entry showing the most common genes and DNA. TCRdb's processing, not the authors' own work, is the source of the V and J calls. This sample is represented by a few hundred thousand distinct CDR3 sequences; roughly an eighth of them were singletons. Clones ranked in the top ten supply about a sixth of the sample.

The sequencing input was blood. This clonotype was obtained from a woman younger than 35 with Graves' hyperthyroidism.

This receptor has the CDR3 CASSQAAQPQHF. The DNA reads TGTGCCAGCAGTCAGGCTGCTCAGCCCCAGCATTTT. The V and J genes are TRBV16 and TRBJ1-5, with no confident D gene call. Trimming at the junction amounts to 6 bases on V and 6 bases on J, and the germline ends lie 9 bases apart. Taken from the germline V gene, the CDR1 and CDR2 loops are KGHSY and FQNENV. There are 12 amino acids in the CDR3, from cysteine to phenylalanine inclusive. The sequence is cut down to CDR3 DNA, 36 bases in frame from base 1.